This TCR beta chain was recovered during a study of a mutant IDH1 vaccine in newly diagnosed glioma. Study overall: Those enrolled had earlier been treated with radiotherapy, temozolomide, or both, mostly both.

As to time point: week 35, safety follow-up. Vaccinated patients received 300 ug of mutant IDH1 20-mer peptide per dose, with topical imiquimod. Using immunoSEQ multiplex PCR, the repertoire was profiled, and TCRdb retains in-frame clones only, with some absent. This repertoire shows about 41,000 clones, over 75% found once; its top ten account for around 1.5%. This clone turned up a few times. What it recognizes is unknown. V was shortened by 2 bases and J by 4 bases, with 9 bases between the two germline ends. CDR1 and CDR2 (germline): MNHEY, SVGAGI. There are 14 residues in the CDR3. The sample in question was PBMCs, obtained from a glioma patient whose treatment included an IDH1 peptide vaccine. The genes are TRBV6-5 and TRBJ1-5; D unresolved. This sequence originates from a man between 40 and 49 years old with glioma. The CDR3 DNA is TGTGCCAGCAGTTACGGGTCGGCTAATCAGCCCCAGCATTTT. It specifies CASSYGSANQPQHF.